A single sample gave rise to the 17 T cell receptor beta chains below, sequenced in a study of PD-L1 blockade in urothelial cancer. The assay was immunoSEQ multiplex PCR, and TCRdb's table has in-frame clones only and misses some. The sample carries some 120,000 clones, around 88% recorded once. Sample time point: peripheral blood 6 weeks after treatment start. The sequences come from PBMCs, collected around atezolizumab (anti-PD-L1) treatment. The origin of the receptors is a man between 60 and 75 years old with urothelial cancer.

This clone came up once. The V call is TRBV23-1, the J call TRBJ1-1; D might be TRBD1 (5 bases). TRBV23-1 has ORF status, its function being uncertain. The CDR3 totals 12 residues. Trimming stripped 4 bases from V and 8 bases from J, with 11 bases between. The CDR3 DNA follows: TGCGCCAGCAGTCTGGGAAGGGGCGAAGCTTTCTTT. It yields the protein CASSLGRGEAFF.

The sample holds a few counts of this clone. The chain uses TRBV9 and TRBJ1-1; D possibly corresponds to TRBD1 (6 bases). CDR1 and CDR2 from the germline V gene are SGDLS and YYNGEE. V gave up 0 bases and J gave up 7 bases, with 10 bases separating them. This CDR3 comprises 13 residues. CDR3 sequence reads: CASSVAQGHEAFF. In DNA, the CDR3 is TGTGCCAGCAGCGTAGCACAGGGACATGAAGCTTTCTTT.

The chain links TRBV29-1 to TRBJ1-2; TRBD1 matches at 7 bases. The trim removed 6 bases at V and 3 bases at J, leaving 7 bases unmatched. The CDR3 spans 13 residues. Germline V gene sequence: CDR1 SQVTM, CDR2 ANQGSEA. The chain's CDR3 is CSVKTGTDYGYTF. In DNA, the CDR3 is TGCAGCGTCAAAACCGGGACAGACTATGGCTACACCTTC.

The CDR3 region has the DNA TGTGCCAGCGGCCGCCTCGGAGCGGGGGAAACAGATACGCAGTATTTT. Translated, it gives CASGRLGAGETDTQYF. This chain connects TRBV7-3 to TRBJ2-3, with 8 bases matching TRBD2. V lost 8 bases to trimming and J lost 3 bases; unmatched junction nucleotides: 13. The CDR3 covers 16 residues. Germline assignment: CDR1 SGHTA and CDR2 FQGTGA.

This chain joins TRBV29-1 and TRBJ2-4; 10 bases align to TRBD1. The CDR3 is 12 amino acids. Germline CDR1 reads SQVTM; CDR2 reads ANQGSEA. V trimming: 1 base; J trimming: 9 bases; junction bases outside the gene matches: 0. This CDR3 reads CSVEGTGGIQYF. In nucleotides, the CDR3 is TGCAGCGTTGAAGGGACAGGGGGCATTCAGTACTTC.

This chain's CDR3 is CATQGQPYGYTF. DNA of the CDR3: TGTGCCACCCAGGGACAGCCTTATGGCTACACCTTC. The chain is built from TRBV25-1 and TRBJ1-2; TRBD1 matches at 7 bases. Per germline, CDR1 MGHDK and CDR2 SYGVNS. CDR3 size: 12 residues. The J segment lost 5 bases and the V segment lost 10 bases, leaving 7 bases of the junction unmatched.

This clone was counted only a few times. The CDR3 is CASSRTGGSTGELFF. The CDR3 DNA reads TGTGCCAGCAGTCGGACAGGGGGAAGCACCGGGGAGCTGTTTTTT. The J gene is TRBJ2-2, the V gene TRBV11-1, with 10 bases lining up with TRBD1. Germline V gives CDR1 SGHAT, CDR2 FQDESV (reference sequence). V shed 6 bases, J shed 4 bases, and the junction held 5 bases outside the gene matches. This CDR3 region has 15 residues.

The rearrangement uses TRBV15 and TRBJ1-4; 9 bases map to TRBD1. CDR1 LNHNV and CDR2 YYDKDF come from the germline V gene (reference sequence). There are 15 residues in the CDR3. Trimming took 2 bases from V and 6 from J; bases not matched to a gene: 4. In DNA form, the CDR3 reads TGTGCCACCAGCAGAAACCGGGACAGGGATGAAAAACTGTTTTTT. This sequence encodes CATSRNRDRDEKLFF.

The rearrangement uses TRBV7-2 and TRBJ2-2; 7 bases agree with TRBD1. The CDR3 contains 15 residues. Germline-derived CDR1 and CDR2 are SGHTA and FQGNSA. J gave up 6 bases and V 5 bases, and 9 bases lay outside the gene matches. CDR3 residues: CASSTTGENSGELFF. The CDR3 DNA reads as TGTGCCAGCAGCACAACAGGGGAAAACTCCGGGGAGCTGTTTTTT.

The chain uses TRBV7-8 and TRBJ1-3; 7 nucleotides match TRBD1. The CDR3 runs to 16 residues. Germline trimming cut 3 bases from V and 2 bases from J; bases unmatched to any gene: 7. CDR1 and CDR2 (germline): SGHVS, FQNEAQ. CDR3 amino acids: CASSLGYRGAGNTIYF. CDR3 nucleotide sequence: TGTGCCAGCAGCTTGGGATACAGGGGAGCTGGAAACACCATATATTTT.

The V and J genes are TRBV29-1 and TRBJ2-1; TRBD2 aligns across 8 bases. After removal of 7 bases from V and 0 bases from J, the junction contained 5 bases not matched to a gene. The CDR3 contains 14 residues. CDR1 SQVTM and CDR2 ANQGSEA come from the germline V gene. CDR3 protein: CSGVSGDSYNEQFF. The CDR3, as DNA: TGCAGCGGCGTTAGCGGGGACTCCTACAATGAGCAGTTCTTC.

The gene calls are TRBV6-6 and TRBJ1-4, with no clear D. CDR3 size: 12 residues. Germline lookup yields CDR1 MNHNY and CDR2 SVGAGI (reference sequence). The ends were cut back, 7 bases at V and 5 bases at J, with 8 bases in the middle. The CDR3 sequence is CASNGYNEKLFF. CDR3 DNA: TGTGCCAGCAACGGGTACAATGAAAAACTGTTTTTT.

V is TRBV28 and J is TRBJ2-1; D is undetermined. The germline V gene has CDR1 MDHEN and CDR2 SYDVKM. The V and J ends lost 3 bases and 1 base respectively, with 10 bases between them. The CDR3 has 15 amino acids. CDR3 sequence (DNA): TGTGCCAGCAGTTTTCGAGGTCAGTCCTACAATGAGCAGTTCTTC. It is translated as CASSFRGQSYNEQFF.

This clone was seen once. The chain is built from TRBV19 and TRBJ2-2; the match to TRBD2 covers 8 bases. There are 15 residues in the CDR3. Germline CDR1 is LNHDA and CDR2 is SQIVND (reference sequence). The V gene end was trimmed by 5 bases and the J gene end by 2 bases; junction bases not matched to a gene: 4. CDR3 bases: TGTGCCAGTAGTGGAGTAGCGGGAAACACCGGGGAGCTGTTTTTT. It specifies CASSGVAGNTGELFF.

V gene TRBV19 combines with J gene TRBJ1-1; D ambiguous. V was cut by 1 base and J by 3 bases, with 6 bases left in between. Looked up from germline, CDR1 is LNHDA and CDR2 is SQIVND (reference sequence). The CDR3 has 13 amino acids. CDR3 residues: CASSIAGDTEAFF. DNA of the CDR3: TGTGCCAGTAGTATAGCGGGTGACACTGAAGCTTTCTTT.

V gene TRBV19 combines with J gene TRBJ1-1; D uncertain. CDR1 LNHDA and CDR2 SQIVND come from the germline V gene (reference sequence). The CDR3 length is 15 residues. Trimming pared 7 bases from V and 1 base from J, leaving 16 bases between. The CDR3 DNA reads TGTGCCAGTACCCCCGCGAGATTCGGGAACACTGAAGCTTTCTTT. Encoded protein: CASTPARFGNTEAFF.

The J gene is TRBJ1-2, the V gene TRBV21-1. TRBV21-1 corresponds to a pseudogene. This CDR3 is built from 14 residues. CDR3 bases: TGTGCCAGCAGCAAAGAAGGAGACTCCTATGGCTACACCTTC. Translated: CASSKEGDSYGYTF.